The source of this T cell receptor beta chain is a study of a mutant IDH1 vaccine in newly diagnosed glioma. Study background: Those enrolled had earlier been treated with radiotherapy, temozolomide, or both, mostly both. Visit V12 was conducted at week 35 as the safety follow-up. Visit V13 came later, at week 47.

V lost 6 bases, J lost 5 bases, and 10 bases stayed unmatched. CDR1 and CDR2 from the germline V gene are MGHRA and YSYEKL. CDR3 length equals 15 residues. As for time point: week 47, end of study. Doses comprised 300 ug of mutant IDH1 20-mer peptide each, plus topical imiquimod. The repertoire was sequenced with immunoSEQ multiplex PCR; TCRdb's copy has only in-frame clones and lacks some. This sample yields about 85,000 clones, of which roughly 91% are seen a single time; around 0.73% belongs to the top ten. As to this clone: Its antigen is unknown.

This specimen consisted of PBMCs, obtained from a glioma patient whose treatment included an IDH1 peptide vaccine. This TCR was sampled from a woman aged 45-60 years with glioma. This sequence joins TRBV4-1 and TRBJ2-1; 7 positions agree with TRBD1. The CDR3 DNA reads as TGCGCCAGCAGTCTAAGAGGGGGCCAACACAATGAGCAGTTCTTC. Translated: CASSLRGGQHNEQFF.